This T cell receptor (beta chain) was recovered during a study of CD4 T cells in relation to SARS-CoV-2 and coronaviruses. Across the whole study: Patient ages ranged from 21 to 72, median 38.

The length of the CDR3 is 18 residues. Germline V lookup: CDR1 MDHEN, CDR2 SYDVKM. Unmatched junction bases numbered 11, after V lost 4 bases and J lost 5 bases. The table came from immunoSEQ multiplex PCR; TCRdb's copy has only in-frame clones and leaves some out. This sample has about 56,000 clones; about 91% occur once, and the top ten carry 0.4%. Study-wide results and caveats: Culture-expanded clones reflect memory recall rather than primary priming during culture.

In this sample, this clone turned up a few times. What it binds is unknown. V is TRBV28 and J is TRBJ2-3; TRBD2 matches 14 bases. Sequencing was done on a sample of naive CD4+ T cells from PBMCs. Subset specified: naive CD4+ T cells isolated by negative enrichment. This sequence was found in an adult with COVID-19. CDR3 in amino acids: CASSSFGTSGRGRDTQYF. The CDR3 DNA sequence: TGTGCCAGCAGTTCCTTCGGGACTAGCGGGAGAGGGCGAGATACGCAGTATTTT.